Each of the 27 T cell receptor beta chains below was sequenced from the same sample in a study of blood T cell repertoires in COVID-19. The method was immunoSEQ multiplex PCR; TCRdb's version includes in-frame clones alone and lacks a portion of them. The sample holds some 240,000 clones, roughly 87% seen once. Specimen: peripheral blood. All receptors come from a woman between 40 and 55 years old who had recovered from COVID-19.

The chain couples TRBV12-5 to TRBJ2-3, with a possible D match to TRBD1 (5 bases). Germline CDR1 and CDR2: LGHNT and FRNRAP. Trimming removed 1 base from V and 0 bases from J, with 11 bases in between. This CDR3 contains 16 residues. As DNA, the CDR3 is TGTGCTAGTGGTTTGGGGGGCGGCTCAAGCACAGATACGCAGTATTTT. It encodes CASGLGGGSSTDTQYF. The whole variable domain, remainder taken from reference TRBV12-5 and TRBJ2-3, is DARVTQTPRHKVTEMGQEVTMRCQPILGHNTVFWYRQTMMQGLELLAYFRNRAPLDDSGMPKDRFSAEMPDATLATLKIQPSEPRDSAVYFCASGLGGGSSTDTQYFGPGTRLTVL.

V and J are TRBV6-5 and TRBJ1-1; no reliable D call. Between the trimmed V and J ends, which lost 5 bases and 4 bases, there was a span of 11 bases. CDR1 is MNHEY, CDR2 SVGAGI, per germline. This CDR3 is built from 13 residues. CDR3 loop: CASSHRDLTEAFF. The CDR3 DNA is TGTGCCAGCAGTCACCGGGATCTCACTGAAGCTTTCTTT.

This rearrangement joins TRBV5-6 to TRBJ2-2, with 9 bases matching TRBD1. The CDR3 loop spans 13 amino acids. The germline V gene encodes CDR1 SGHDT and CDR2 YYEEEE. The J segment lost 6 bases and the V segment lost 5 bases, leaving 2 bases of the junction unmatched. The CDR3 DNA follows: TGTGCCAGCAGTTGGACAGGGGCCGGGGAGCTGTTTTTT. Translation: CASSWTGAGELFF.

J is TRBJ2-2 and V is TRBV3-1 (or the pseudogene TRBV3-2); tentative D call: TRBD1 (6 bases). CDR3 length: 13 amino acids. CDR1 is LGHDT, CDR2 YNNKEL, per germline (reference sequence). V lost 9 bases, J lost 6 bases, and 14 bases lay in between. CDR3 residues: CASSLGAAGELFF. CDR3 in DNA: TGTGCCAGTAGCTTGGGGGCGGCCGGGGAGCTGTTTTTT.

V gene TRBV11-2 combines with J gene TRBJ2-7; 9 nucleotides match TRBD1. V lost 5 bases and J lost 4; bases outside the gene matches: 6. Germline V gene data show CDR1 as SGHAT and CDR2 as FQNNGV. This CDR3 is 14 amino acids long. The CDR3 loop is CASSQGQGRYEQYF. CDR3 DNA sequence: TGTGCCAGCAGCCAGGGACAGGGTCGTTACGAGCAGTACTTC.

The chain employs TRBV6-1 and TRBJ1-2, with 8 bases fitting TRBD1. The V gene end was trimmed by 0 bases and the J gene end by 9 bases; junction bases not matched to a gene: 6. CDR1 is MNHNS and CDR2 is SASEGT in the germline V gene. The CDR3 is 14 residues long. This CDR3 is CASSEALRQGSYTF. The CDR3 DNA reads TGTGCCAGCAGTGAAGCTTTGAGACAGGGGAGCTACACCTTC.

The J gene is TRBJ2-7, the V gene TRBV6-5; D remains unclear. The CDR3 runs to 12 residues. Deletions cut 5 bases from V and 3 bases from J, with 8 bases between. Per the germline V gene, CDR1 is MNHEY and CDR2 is SVGAGI. Written as DNA, the CDR3 is TGTGCCAGCAGTACTCTATTCTACGAGCAGTACTTC. It translates to CASSTLFYEQYF.

The V gene is TRBV21-1, the J gene TRBJ1-6. TRBV21-1 is recorded as a pseudogene. The CDR3 has 14 residues. CDR3 in amino acids: CASSKGREETPLHF. CDR3 in DNA: TGTGCCAGCAGCAAGGGGAGGGAGGAGACACCCCTCCACTTT.

The V gene is TRBV11-2, the J gene TRBJ1-1, with 8 bases fitting TRBD1. Germline V gene data show CDR1 as SGHAT and CDR2 as FQNNGV. This CDR3 has 15 amino acids. V dropped 3 bases and J dropped 4; count of bases not matched to a gene: 7. The CDR3 nucleotides read TGTGCCAGCAGCTTCCGCAGGGGGCGAGGCACTGAAGCTTTCTTT. This gives the protein CASSFRRGRGTEAFF.

V and J are TRBV5-6 and TRBJ1-5, with 7 nucleotides matching TRBD1. Germline loops: CDR1 SGHDT, CDR2 YYEEEE. The CDR3 covers 14 residues. Germline trimming cut 4 bases from V and 7 bases from J; bases unmatched to any gene: 8. CDR3 amino acids: CASSLGTETQPQHF. The CDR3 DNA reads TGTGCCAGCAGCCTAGGGACAGAGACCCAGCCCCAGCATTTT.

The gene calls are TRBV3-1 (or the pseudogene TRBV3-2) and TRBJ2-7; TRBD2 matches at 7 bases. V gave up 4 bases and J gave up 6 bases; unmatched junction bases: 6. Germline V lookup: CDR1 LGHDT, CDR2 YNNKEL (reference sequence). The CDR3 extends over 13 amino acids. CDR3 loop: CASSLIPGGEQYV. The CDR3 DNA reads TGTGCCAGCAGCCTTATCCCGGGAGGCGAGCAGTACGTC.

CDR3 in DNA: TGCAGCGTTACGTCTTCTTCCGGGACAGGGGGCTCTGAGCAGTTCTTC. Translation gives CSVTSSSGTGGSEQFF. The gene calls are TRBV29-1 and TRBJ2-1, with 12 bases matching TRBD1. The germline V gene encodes CDR1 SQVTM and CDR2 ANQGSEA. Trimming removed 5 bases from V and 9 bases from J; junction bases left unmatched: 14. The length of the CDR3 is 16 residues.

The chain carries TRBV21-1 and TRBJ1-5; no check of the table's D call, TRBD1, against the DNA was made. TRBV21-1 is designated a pseudogene. The CDR3 is 15 residues long. The CDR3 spells CASSNTRLRHQPQHF. The CDR3 nucleotides are TGTGCCAGCAGCAATACCAGGCTCCGGCATCAGCCCCAGCATTTT.

The V gene is TRBV11-2, the J gene TRBJ2-1; a weak D match, TRBD1 (6 bases). The CDR3 contains 15 residues. Trimming took 2 bases from V and 8 from J, leaving 16 bases between them. Germline V gene data show CDR1 as SGHAT and CDR2 as FQNNGV. The CDR3 sequence: CASSLWTDLGDEQFF. The DNA for the CDR3 is TGTGCCAGCAGCTTATGGACAGATTTGGGCGATGAGCAGTTCTTC.

This clone has just one count. This chain connects TRBV7-7 to TRBJ1-4; TRBD1 agrees at 8 bases. Germline lookup yields CDR1 SSHAT and CDR2 FNYEAQ (reference sequence). CDR3 length: 15 amino acids. J gave up 0 bases and V 3 bases, and 0 bases lay outside the gene matches. The CDR3 DNA is TGTGCCAGCAGCTTGGGACAGGCAACTAATGAAAAACTGTTTTTT. This translates into CASSLGQATNEKLFF. The full variable domain, in which reference TRBV7-7 and TRBJ1-4 provide the parts outside the CDR3, is GAGVSQSPRYKVTKRGQDVTLRCDPISSHATLYWYQQALGQGPEFLTYFNYEAQPDKSGLPSDRFSAERPEGSISTLTIQRTEQRDSAMYRCASSLGQATNEKLFFGSGTQLSVL.

A few counts support this clone. The chain couples TRBV7-2 to TRBJ1-1; D remains unclear. The V end was cut by 5 bases, the J end by 2 bases, with 12 bases between. Germline CDR1 and CDR2: SGHTA and FQGNSA. The CDR3 extends over 14 amino acids. The CDR3 loop reads CASSDREDNTEAFF. For the CDR3, the DNA is TGTGCCAGCAGCGACCGGGAGGACAACACTGAAGCTTTCTTT.

V is TRBV3-1 (or the pseudogene TRBV3-2) and J is TRBJ1-2, with D possibly TRBD1 on 5 matching bases. Germline loops: CDR1 LGHDT, CDR2 YNNKEL (reference sequence). V was cut by 3 bases and J by 1 base, with 12 bases left in between. The CDR3 consists of 15 residues. CDR3 region: CASSHNRQNNYGYTF. As DNA, the CDR3 is TGTGCCAGCAGCCATAACCGACAGAATAACTATGGCTACACCTTC.

The rearrangement links TRBV4-1 to TRBJ2-7; tentative D call: TRBD2 (6 bases). Trimming took 1 base from V and 6 from J, leaving 10 bases between them. The germline CDR1 and CDR2 sequences are MGHRA and YSYEKL. The CDR3 is 13 residues long. In DNA form, the CDR3 reads TGCGCCAGCAGCCAAGGTGGGGAGGCCGAGCAGTACTTC. Translating gives CASSQGGEAEQYF.

This clone was recorded only once. The V gene is TRBV4-2, the J gene TRBJ2-5; 9 bases fit TRBD2. The CDR3 is made up of 18 amino acids. With V trimmed by 0 bases and J by 4 bases, 12 bases remained unmatched. Per germline, CDR1 LGHNA and CDR2 YNFKEQ. CDR3 residues: CASSQEAPGMRGGETQYF. The CDR3 nucleotides are TGTGCCAGCAGCCAAGAGGCCCCCGGTATGCGGGGGGGAGAGACCCAGTACTTC.

This chain joins TRBV4-1 and TRBJ2-7, with 7 positions matching TRBD2. The CDR3 spans 15 residues. Germline CDR1 reads MGHRA; CDR2 reads YSYEKL. After removal of 4 bases from V and 3 bases from J, the junction contained 9 bases not matched to a gene. CDR3 DNA sequence: TGCGCCAGCAGCCGGAGTGATAGCGGGCTCTACGAGCAGTACTTC. This translates into CASSRSDSGLYEQYF.

The J gene is TRBJ2-7, the V gene TRBV5-5; 13 bases are a match to TRBD2. The CDR3 has 15 residues. CDR1 is SGHKS and CDR2 is YYEKEE in the germline V gene (reference sequence). After removal of 0 bases from V and 4 bases from J, the junction contained 1 base not matched to a gene. The CDR3 region is CASSLGTSGRYEQYV. CDR3 DNA sequence: TGTGCCAGCAGCTTGGGGACTAGCGGGAGATACGAGCAGTACGTC.

The chain combines TRBV10-1 with TRBJ2-3; 8 bases match TRBD2. This CDR3 is built from 16 residues. The germline gives CDR1 WNHNN, CDR2 SYGVQD (reference sequence). Trimming cost V 4 bases and J 4 bases; bases outside gene matches: 10. The CDR3 reads CASSATGRAPPDTQYF. For the CDR3, the DNA is TGCGCCAGCAGTGCTACCGGGAGGGCCCCCCCAGATACGCAGTATTTT.

The chain joins TRBV23-1 to TRBJ2-3; D possibly corresponds to TRBD2 (5 bases). TRBV23-1 is an open reading frame, and its role is uncertain. This CDR3 comprises 14 residues. The V gene lost 0 bases and the J gene lost 6 bases, with 10 bases spanning the gap. CDR3 residues: CASSQSFRDDTQYF. CDR3 nucleotides: TGCGCCAGCAGTCAATCGTTCCGGGATGATACGCAGTATTTT.

The chain uses TRBV7-6 and TRBJ2-2, with D perhaps matching TRBD2 (5 bases). Germline CDR1 reads SGHVS; CDR2 reads FNYEAQ. V was pared by 6 bases and J by 6 bases, with 11 bases between. The length of the CDR3 is 13 residues. The CDR3: CASRLAGPGELFF. The CDR3, as DNA: TGTGCCAGCAGGCTTGCGGGTCCCGGGGAGCTGTTTTTT.

The sample holds a few counts of this clone. This sequence joins TRBV19 and TRBJ1-5; D may be TRBD1 (5 bases). CDR1 and CDR2 from the germline V gene are LNHDA and SQIVND (reference sequence). V shed 6 bases and J shed 6 bases, with 15 bases lying between them. The CDR3 totals 14 residues. CDR3 loop: CASRPGQVGQPQHF. The CDR3 coding sequence is TGTGCCAGTAGGCCAGGGCAGGTCGGTCAGCCCCAGCATTTT.

This clone has only one observation. This chain links TRBV2 with TRBJ1-2; the D is unclear. The CDR3 loop spans 14 amino acids. CDR1 and CDR2 from the germline V gene are SNHLY and FYNNEI. Trimming shortened V by 1 base and J by 4 bases, and 10 bases separated the two germline ends. In DNA, the CDR3 is TGTGCCAGCAGTGAAGGTCCAGCGTCCTATGGCTACACCTTC. This codes for CASSEGPASYGYTF.

The CDR3 loop is CASSFTGSSYEQYV. The CDR3 DNA is TGTGCCAGCAGTTTTACAGGGAGCTCCTACGAGCAGTACGTC. The chain couples TRBV11-2 to TRBJ2-7; weak D call: TRBD1 (6 bases). Germline CDR1 is SGHAT and CDR2 is FQNNGV. V dropped 6 bases and J dropped 0 bases, with 12 bases sitting between them. The CDR3 loop spans 14 amino acids.